This TCR beta chain is drawn from a study of shared clonotypes between healthy human individuals. Study-wide background: CD4 naive and CD4 memory each took three plates per donor, while CD8 naive took two and CD8 memory one. The study's findings and limits: Some clonotypes were shared by all four sorted-subset donors, while others were not shared. The non-shared ones had lower generation probabilities than the shared ones.

Each sorted subset replicate got 200 ng genomic DNA, roughly 30,000 genomes. The repertoire was sequenced with immunoSEQ multiplex PCR; TCRdb's copy has only in-frame clones and lacks some. The table lists over 850,000 clones, around 78% of them singletons. Regarding this clone: Its antigen is unidentified.

The CDR3 has 15 residues. The ends were cut back, 9 bases at V and 3 bases at J, with 20 bases in the middle. CDR1 is MNHEY, CDR2 SMNVEV, per germline (reference sequence). Investigators divided CD4+ cells into CD45RA+ naive and CD45RA-negative memory subsets. Input material: memory CD4+ T cells from PBMCs. The subset was: CD45RA-negative fraction. This receptor was obtained from a man aged 18 to 29 in good health. Some clones in this sample may be carry-over from other donors' samples. The V gene is TRBV27, the J gene TRBJ2-5; D gene uncertain. CDR3 DNA: TGTGCCAGTCCCTCCCCCCCTCCGTCTGAAGAGACCCAGTACTTC. Translated, it gives CASPSPPPSEETQYF.